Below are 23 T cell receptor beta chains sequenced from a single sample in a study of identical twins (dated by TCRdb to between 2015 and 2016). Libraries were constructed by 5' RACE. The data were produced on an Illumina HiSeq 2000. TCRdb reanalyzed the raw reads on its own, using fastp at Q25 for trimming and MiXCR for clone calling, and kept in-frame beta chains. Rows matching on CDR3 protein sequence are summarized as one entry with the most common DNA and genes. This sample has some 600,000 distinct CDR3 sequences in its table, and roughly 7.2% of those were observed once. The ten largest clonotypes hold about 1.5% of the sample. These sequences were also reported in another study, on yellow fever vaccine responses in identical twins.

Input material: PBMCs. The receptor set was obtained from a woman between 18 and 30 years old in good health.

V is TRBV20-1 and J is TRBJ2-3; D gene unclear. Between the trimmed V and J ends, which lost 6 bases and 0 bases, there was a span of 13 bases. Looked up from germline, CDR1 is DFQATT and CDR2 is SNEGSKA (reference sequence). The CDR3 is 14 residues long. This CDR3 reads CSAPWTGSTDTQYF. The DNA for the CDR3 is TGCAGTGCACCCTGGACGGGTAGCACAGATACGCAGTATTTT.

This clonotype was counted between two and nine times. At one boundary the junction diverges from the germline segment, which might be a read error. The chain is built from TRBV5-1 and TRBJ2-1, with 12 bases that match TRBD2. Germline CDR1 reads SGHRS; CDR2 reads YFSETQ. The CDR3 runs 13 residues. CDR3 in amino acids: CASSPGLAGARDF. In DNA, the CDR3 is TGCGCCAGCAGCCCGGGACTAGCGGGTGCCAGGGACTTC. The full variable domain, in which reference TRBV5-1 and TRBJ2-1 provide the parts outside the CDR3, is KAGVTQTPRYLIKTRGQQVTLSCSPISGHRSVSWYQQTPGQGLQFLFEYFSETQRNKGNFPGRFSGRQFSNSRSEMNVSTLELGDSALYLCASSPGLAGARDFGPGTRLTVL.

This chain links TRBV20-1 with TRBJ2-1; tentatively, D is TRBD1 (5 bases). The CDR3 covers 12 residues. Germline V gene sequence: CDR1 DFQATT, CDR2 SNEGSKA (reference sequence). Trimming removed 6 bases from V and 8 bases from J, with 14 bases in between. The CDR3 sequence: CSAKKGADEQFF. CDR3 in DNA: TGCAGTGCCAAGAAAGGGGCCGATGAGCAGTTCTTC.

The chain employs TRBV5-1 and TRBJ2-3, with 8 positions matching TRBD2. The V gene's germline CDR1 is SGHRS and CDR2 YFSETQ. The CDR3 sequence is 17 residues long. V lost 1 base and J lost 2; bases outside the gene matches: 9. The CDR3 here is CASSLRSGGLYTDTQYF. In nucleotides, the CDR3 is TGCGCCAGCAGCTTGAGGAGCGGGGGACTTTACACAGATACGCAGTATTTT.

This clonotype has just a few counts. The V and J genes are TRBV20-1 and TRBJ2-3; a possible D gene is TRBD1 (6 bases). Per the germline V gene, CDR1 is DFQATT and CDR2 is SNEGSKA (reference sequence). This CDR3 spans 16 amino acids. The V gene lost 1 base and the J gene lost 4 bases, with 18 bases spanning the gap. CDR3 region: CSARGTGHGVSDTQYF. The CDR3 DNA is TGCAGTGCTAGAGGCACAGGGCATGGGGTATCAGATACGCAGTATTTT.

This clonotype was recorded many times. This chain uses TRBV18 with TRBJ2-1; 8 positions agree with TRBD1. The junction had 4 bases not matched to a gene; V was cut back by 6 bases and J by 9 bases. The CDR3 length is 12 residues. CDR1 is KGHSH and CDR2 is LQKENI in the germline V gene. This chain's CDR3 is CASSRQGSEQFF. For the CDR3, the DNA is TGTGCCAGCTCCCGACAGGGGAGTGAGCAGTTCTTC.

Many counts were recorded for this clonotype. The CDR3 region is CASSLGQPNTGELFF. CDR3 coding DNA: TGTGCCAGCAGCTTAGGACAGCCGAACACCGGGGAGCTGTTTTTT. The gene calls are TRBV7-7 and TRBJ2-2; the D gene is possibly TRBD1 (5 bases). The CDR3 loop spans 15 amino acids. Germline V lookup: CDR1 SSHAT, CDR2 FNYEAQ (reference sequence). The V end lost 1 base, the J end lost 0 bases, and 6 bases lay between the germline ends.

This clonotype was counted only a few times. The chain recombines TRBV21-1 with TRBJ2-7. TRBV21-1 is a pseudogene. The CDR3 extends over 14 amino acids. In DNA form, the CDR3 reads TGTGCCAGCAGCAGATCCGGCGGTCCCTACGAGCAGTACGTC. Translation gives CASSRSGGPYEQYV.

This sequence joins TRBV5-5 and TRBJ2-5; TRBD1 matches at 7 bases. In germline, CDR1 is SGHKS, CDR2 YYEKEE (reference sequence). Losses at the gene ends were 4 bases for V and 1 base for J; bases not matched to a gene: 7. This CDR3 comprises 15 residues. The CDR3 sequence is CASSRDREIQETQYF. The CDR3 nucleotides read TGTGCCAGCAGCAGAGACAGGGAAATCCAAGAGACCCAGTACTTC.

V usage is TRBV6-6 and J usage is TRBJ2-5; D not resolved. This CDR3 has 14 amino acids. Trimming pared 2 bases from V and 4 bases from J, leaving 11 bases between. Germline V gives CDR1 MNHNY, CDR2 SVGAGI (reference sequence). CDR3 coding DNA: TGTGCCAGCAGTTACCTGGGTAACCGAGAGACCCAGTACTTC. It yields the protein CASSYLGNRETQYF.

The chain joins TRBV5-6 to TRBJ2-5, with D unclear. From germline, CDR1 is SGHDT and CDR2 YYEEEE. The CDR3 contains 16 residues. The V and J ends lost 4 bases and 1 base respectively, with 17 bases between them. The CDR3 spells CASSRGIGQRQETQYF. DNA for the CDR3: TGTGCCAGCAGCCGTGGCATAGGGCAACGCCAAGAGACCCAGTACTTC.

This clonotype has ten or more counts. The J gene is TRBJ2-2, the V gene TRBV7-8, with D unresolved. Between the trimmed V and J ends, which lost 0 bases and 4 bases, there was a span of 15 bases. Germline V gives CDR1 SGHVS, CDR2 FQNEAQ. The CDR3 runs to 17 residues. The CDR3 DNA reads TGTGCCAGCAGCTTAGCGCTCATGGGGTCGAGCACCGGGGAGCTGTTTTTT. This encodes CASSLALMGSSTGELFF.

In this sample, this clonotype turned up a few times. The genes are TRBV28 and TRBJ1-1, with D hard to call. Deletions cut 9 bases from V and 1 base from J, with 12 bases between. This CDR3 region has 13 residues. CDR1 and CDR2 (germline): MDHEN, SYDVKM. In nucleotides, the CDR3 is TGTGCCAGTACCTTCCCGACGAACACTGAAGCTTTCTTT. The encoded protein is CASTFPTNTEAFF.

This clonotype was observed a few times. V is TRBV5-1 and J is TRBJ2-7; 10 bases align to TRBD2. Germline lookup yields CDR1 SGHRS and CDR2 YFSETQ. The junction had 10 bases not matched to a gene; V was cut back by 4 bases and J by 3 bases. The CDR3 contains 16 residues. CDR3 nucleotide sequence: TGCGCCAGCAGCCGGACTAGCGGAACCCCAAACTACGAGCAGTACTTC. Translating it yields CASSRTSGTPNYEQYF.

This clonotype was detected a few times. The CDR3 sequence is CASRPGGAHYGYTF. In nucleotides, the CDR3 is TGTGCCAGCAGGCCAGGGGGCGCCCACTATGGCTACACCTTC. The chain has TRBV12-3 or TRBV12-4 and TRBJ1-2, with 8 bases fitting TRBD1. The CDR3 has 14 residues. Unmatched junction bases numbered 6, after V lost 6 bases and J lost 3 bases.

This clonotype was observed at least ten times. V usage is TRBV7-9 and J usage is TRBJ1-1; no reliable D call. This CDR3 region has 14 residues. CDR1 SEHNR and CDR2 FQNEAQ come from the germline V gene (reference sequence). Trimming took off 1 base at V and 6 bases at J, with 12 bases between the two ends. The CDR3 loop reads CASSLVHEKSEAFF. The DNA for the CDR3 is TGTGCCAGCAGCTTAGTCCATGAGAAGTCTGAAGCTTTCTTT.

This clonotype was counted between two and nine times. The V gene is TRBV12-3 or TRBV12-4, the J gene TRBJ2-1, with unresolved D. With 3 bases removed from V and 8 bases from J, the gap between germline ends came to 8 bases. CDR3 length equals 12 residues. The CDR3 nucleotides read TGTGCCAGCAGTTTGATCGGCTATGAGCAGTTCTTC. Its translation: CASSLIGYEQFF.

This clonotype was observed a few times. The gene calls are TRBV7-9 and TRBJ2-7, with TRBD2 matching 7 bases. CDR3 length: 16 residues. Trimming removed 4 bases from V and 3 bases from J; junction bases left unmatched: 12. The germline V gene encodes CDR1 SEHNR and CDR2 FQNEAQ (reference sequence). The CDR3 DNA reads TGTGCCAGCAGCTCTTCTCGGGGGGTTTTGGGCTACGAGCAGTACGTC. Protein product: CASSSSRGVLGYEQYV.

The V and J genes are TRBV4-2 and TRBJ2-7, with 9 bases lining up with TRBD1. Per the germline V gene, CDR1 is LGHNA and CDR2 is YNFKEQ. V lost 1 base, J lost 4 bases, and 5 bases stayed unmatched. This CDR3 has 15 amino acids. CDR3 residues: CASSQARDRDYEQYF. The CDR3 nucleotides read TGTGCCAGCAGCCAAGCCCGGGACAGGGATTACGAGCAGTACTTC.

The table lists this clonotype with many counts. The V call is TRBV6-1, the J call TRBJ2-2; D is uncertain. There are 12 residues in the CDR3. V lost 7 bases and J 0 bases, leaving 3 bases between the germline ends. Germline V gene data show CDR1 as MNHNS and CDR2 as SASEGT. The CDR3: CASTSNTGELFF. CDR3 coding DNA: TGTGCCAGCACCTCGAACACCGGGGAGCTGTTTTTT.

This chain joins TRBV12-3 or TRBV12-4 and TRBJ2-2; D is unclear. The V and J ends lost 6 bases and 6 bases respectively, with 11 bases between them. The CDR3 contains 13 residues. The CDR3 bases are TGTGCCAGCAGCTTAAAGTTTTCCGGGGAGCTGTTTTTT. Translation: CASSLKFSGELFF.

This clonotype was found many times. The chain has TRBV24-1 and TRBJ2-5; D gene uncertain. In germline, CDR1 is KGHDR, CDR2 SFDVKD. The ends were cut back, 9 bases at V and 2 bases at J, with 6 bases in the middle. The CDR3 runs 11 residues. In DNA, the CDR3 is TGTGCCACCGGAAGACAAGAGACCCAGTACTTC. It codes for CATGRQETQYF.

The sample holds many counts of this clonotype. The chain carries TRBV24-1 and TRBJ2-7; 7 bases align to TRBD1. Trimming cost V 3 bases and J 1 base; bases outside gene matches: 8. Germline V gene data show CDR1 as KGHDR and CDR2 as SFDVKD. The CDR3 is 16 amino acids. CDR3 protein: CATSDIKRDSSYEQYV. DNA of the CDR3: TGTGCCACCAGTGATATAAAAAGGGACAGTTCCTACGAGCAGTACGTC.